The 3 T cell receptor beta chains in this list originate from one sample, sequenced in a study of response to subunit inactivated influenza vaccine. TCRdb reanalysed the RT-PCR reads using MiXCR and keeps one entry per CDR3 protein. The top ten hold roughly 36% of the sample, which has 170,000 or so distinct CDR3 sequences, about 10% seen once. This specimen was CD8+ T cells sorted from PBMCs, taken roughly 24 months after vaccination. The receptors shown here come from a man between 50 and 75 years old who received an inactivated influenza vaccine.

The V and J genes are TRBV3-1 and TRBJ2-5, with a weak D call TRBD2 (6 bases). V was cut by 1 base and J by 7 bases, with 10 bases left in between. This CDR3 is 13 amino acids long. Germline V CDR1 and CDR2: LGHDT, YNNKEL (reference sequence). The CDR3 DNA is TGTGCCAGCAGCCAAGTGGAGGGCTGGACCCAGTACTTC. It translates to CASSQVEGWTQYF.

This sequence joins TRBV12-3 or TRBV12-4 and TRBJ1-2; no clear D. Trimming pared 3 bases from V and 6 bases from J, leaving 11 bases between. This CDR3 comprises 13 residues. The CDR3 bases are TGTGCCAGCAGTTTTATTGGAGCCGATGGCTACACCTTC. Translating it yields CASSFIGADGYTF.

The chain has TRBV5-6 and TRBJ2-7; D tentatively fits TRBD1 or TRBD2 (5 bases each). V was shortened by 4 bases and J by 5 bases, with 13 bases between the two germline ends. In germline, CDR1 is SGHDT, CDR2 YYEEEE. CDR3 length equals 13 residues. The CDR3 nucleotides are TGTGCCAGCAGCCCCGGGACCCAGAACGAGCAGTACTTC. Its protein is CASSPGTQNEQYF.